One and the same sample provided the 27 T cell receptor beta chains below, sequenced in a study of radiation and T cells in renal cell carcinoma. As for time point: blood 2 weeks post-SBRT. The treatment denotes: 15 Gy SBRT to primary tumor, nephrectomy 4 weeks later. Repertoires were generated with immunoSEQ multiplex PCR, while TCRdb's copy carries only in-frame clones and drops some. The sample holds some 130,000 clones, roughly four fifths seen once. The sequencing here drew on blood, taken from a patient whose treatment included radiotherapy and nephrectomy. These receptors were collected from a woman aged 55-70 years with renal cell carcinoma.

The gene calls are TRBV15 and TRBJ2-6; TRBD1 agrees at 9 bases. The CDR3 sequence is 16 residues long. J gave up 4 bases and V 6 bases, and 7 bases lay outside the gene matches. The germline V gene has CDR1 LNHNV and CDR2 YYDKDF (reference sequence). Written as DNA, the CDR3 is TGTGCCACCAGGATGACAGGGGGTTCAGGGGCCAACGTCCTGACTTTC. Amino acids: CATRMTGGSGANVLTF.

In the case of this clone: The germline gene is not matched at one end of the junction; a read error may be the cause. The chain is built from TRBV7-7 and TRBJ2-7, with D perhaps matching TRBD1 (7 bases). CDR1 is SSHAT and CDR2 is FNYEAQ in the germline V gene (reference sequence). The CDR3 length is 13 residues. The CDR3 sequence: CASSLDRAGEQYF. CDR3 coding DNA: TGTGCTAGCAGCTTAGACAGGGCGGGAGAGCAGTACTTC.

The chain couples TRBV6-5 to TRBJ1-3; D unresolved. Deletions cut 3 bases from V and 0 bases from J, with 12 bases between. Looked up from germline, CDR1 is MNHEY and CDR2 is SVGAGI. This CDR3 has 16 amino acids. The CDR3 protein is CASSYSSLYSGNTIYF. The CDR3 bases are TGTGCCAGCAGTTATTCAAGTTTATACTCTGGAAACACCATATATTTT.

The chain uses TRBV30 and TRBJ1-2, with 9 bases that match TRBD1. From germline, CDR1 is GTSNPN and CDR2 SVGIG (reference sequence). With V trimmed by 3 bases and J by 8 bases, 10 bases remained unmatched. CDR3 length: 14 residues. Here the CDR3 DNA reads TGTGCCTGGAGCCCCGGGACAGGGCCCGGCGGCTACACCTTC. Protein sequence: CAWSPGTGPGGYTF.

This clone was picked up a small number of times. The gene calls are TRBV5-1 and TRBJ1-1; D is possibly TRBD1 (5 bases). CDR3 length: 17 residues. Per the germline V gene, CDR1 is SGHRS and CDR2 is YFSETQ. The ends were cut back, 4 bases at V and 6 bases at J, with 25 bases in the middle. The CDR3 DNA reads TGCGCCAGCAGCAGGGACCCCCGTGGCGACTTTGGCGCTGAAGCTTTCTTT. Its protein is CASSRDPRGDFGAEAFF.

This rearrangement joins TRBV18 to TRBJ2-5; D might be TRBD1 or TRBD2, each matching 5 bases. This CDR3 is 15 amino acids long. The germline CDR1 and CDR2 sequences are KGHSH and LQKENI. Trimming removed 2 bases at V and 5 bases at J, with 15 bases between. The CDR3, as DNA: TGTGCCAGCTCACCAGCTCAGGGCGAGGGCGAGACCCAGTACTTC. This translates into CASSPAQGEGETQYF.

This clone was seen a single time. The V gene is TRBV16, the J gene TRBJ2-7, with D maybe TRBD2 (7 bases). Per the germline V gene, CDR1 is KGHSY and CDR2 is FQNENV. The CDR3 sequence is 15 residues long. V lost 2 bases and J lost 3, with 14 bases in between. DNA for the CDR3: TGTGCCAGCAGCCAAACCCCGGGGGGACACTACGAGCAGTACTTC. Translation gives CASSQTPGGHYEQYF.

This clone has just one count. The chain joins TRBV5-4 to TRBJ2-1; the D is unclear. Trimming pared 4 bases from V and 0 bases from J, leaving 11 bases between. The CDR3 runs 15 residues. Per the germline V gene, CDR1 is SGHNT and CDR2 is YYREEE (reference sequence). This chain's CDR3 is CASSATASSYNEQFF. CDR3 coding DNA: TGTGCCAGCAGCGCGACTGCAAGCTCCTACAATGAGCAGTTCTTC.

The genes are TRBV25-1 and TRBJ1-6, with 7 bases aligning to TRBD1. The CDR3 is made up of 17 amino acids. After removal of 3 bases from V and 4 bases from J, the junction contained 9 bases not matched to a gene. CDR1 MGHDK and CDR2 SYGVNS come from the germline V gene. This chain's CDR3 is CASSDPTGLAYNSPLHF. Written as DNA, the CDR3 is TGTGCCAGCAGTGACCCGACAGGGCTTGCTTATAATTCACCCCTCCACTTT.

V usage is TRBV9 and J usage is TRBJ2-2; tentatively, D is TRBD1 (6 bases). V lost 4 bases and J 3 bases, leaving 7 bases between the germline ends. CDR3 length equals 13 residues. Per the germline V gene, CDR1 is SGDLS and CDR2 is YYNGEE. The CDR3 DNA follows: TGTGCCAGCAGCCCAGGGGACACCGGGGAGCTGTTTTTT. This encodes CASSPGDTGELFF.

The rearrangement links TRBV19 to TRBJ2-7; 9 nucleotides line up with TRBD1. Germline CDR1 is LNHDA and CDR2 is SQIVND (reference sequence). The V and J ends lost 8 bases and 2 bases, in that order; junction bases with no gene match: 10. There are 15 residues in the CDR3. The DNA for the CDR3 is TGTGCCAGTGCCCTCGGCGGACAGGGGCCCTACGAGCAGTACTTC. It encodes CASALGGQGPYEQYF.

A single count supports this clone. CDR3 coding DNA: TGCGCCAGCAGCTTGACAGAAAACACCGGGGAGCTGTTTTTT. The encoded protein is CASSLTENTGELFF. This rearrangement joins TRBV5-1 to TRBJ2-2; no definite D call. The CDR3 has 14 residues. CDR1 and CDR2 (germline): SGHRS, YFSETQ. V was clipped by 1 base and J by 2 bases, with 6 bases between them.

The chain uses TRBV27 and TRBJ2-1; D not certain. The CDR3 is 13 amino acids. Trimming removed 4 bases from V and 0 bases from J, with 4 bases in between. Germline V gene sequence: CDR1 MNHEY, CDR2 SMNVEV (reference sequence). CDR3: CASSSGSYNEQFF. The CDR3 DNA reads TGTGCCAGCAGTTCCGGCTCCTACAATGAGCAGTTCTTC.

This chain joins TRBV21-1 and TRBJ1-4; the table's D gene call, TRBD1, was not cross checked with the DNA. TRBV21-1 is shown as a pseudogene. This CDR3 has 13 amino acids. Here the CDR3 DNA reads TGTGCCAGCCAGACAGGGTGTAATGAAAAACTGTTTTTT. As protein: CASQTGCNEKLFF.

The chain joins TRBV5-4 to TRBJ2-1, with D perhaps matching TRBD1 or TRBD2 (5 bases each). V shed 4 bases and J shed 8 bases, with 13 bases lying between them. CDR1 is SGHNT, CDR2 YYREEE, per germline (reference sequence). CDR3 length: 13 residues. This CDR3 is CASSRGTADEQFF. The CDR3 DNA sequence: TGTGCCAGCAGCAGAGGGACCGCAGATGAGCAGTTCTTC. The whole variable domain, remainder taken from reference TRBV5-4 and TRBJ2-1, is ETGVTQSPTHLIKTRGQQVTLRCSSQSGHNTVSWYQQALGQGPQFIFQYYREEENGRGNFPPRFSGLQFPNYSSELNVNALELDDSALYLCASSRGTADEQFFGPGTRLTVL.

V is TRBV28 and J is TRBJ1-5; 9 bases are a match to TRBD1. The CDR3 extends over 14 amino acids. Per the germline V gene, CDR1 is MDHEN and CDR2 is SYDVKM. The ends lost 10 bases at V and 6 bases at J; junction bases unmatched: 10. The CDR3 sequence: CATSSGQGFQPQHF. In DNA form, the CDR3 reads TGTGCCACCTCATCGGGACAGGGCTTTCAGCCCCAGCATTTT.

This clone was seen only a few times. The CDR3 DNA reads TGTGCCACCACGAACCGGGACAGGGTCTATAGAGGAGAGACCCAGTACTTC. Protein sequence: CATTNRDRVYRGETQYF. V and J are TRBV10-3 and TRBJ2-5, with 9 bases aligning to TRBD1. From germline, CDR1 is ENHRY and CDR2 SYGVKD. The CDR3 extends over 17 amino acids. V shed 10 bases and J 4 bases; nucleotides not matched to a gene: 19.

CDR3 in DNA: TGTGCCATCAATTCCCGGGGAACTGGAAACACCATATATTTT. Its translation is CAINSRGTGNTIYF. The gene calls are TRBV10-3 and TRBJ1-3, with unresolved D. V was shortened by 7 bases and J by 2 bases, with 12 bases between the two germline ends. The CDR3 has 14 residues. Germline lookup yields CDR1 ENHRY and CDR2 SYGVKD.

V and J are TRBV6-1 and TRBJ1-3, with D perhaps TRBD1 (5 bases). V was pared by 3 bases and J by 3 bases, with 9 bases between. Germline CDR1 reads MNHNS; CDR2 reads SASEGT. This CDR3 is 14 amino acids long. The chain's CDR3 is CASSDGGGGNTIYF. The CDR3 nucleotides are TGTGCCAGCAGTGACGGGGGTGGTGGAAACACCATATATTTT.

The V and J genes are TRBV5-8 and TRBJ1-4; tentative D call: TRBD1 (5 bases). The CDR3 is 17 residues long. V dropped 4 bases and J dropped 6 bases, with 22 bases sitting between them. Germline-derived CDR1 and CDR2 are SGHTS and YDEGEE. The CDR3 region is CASSRTRETVFDEKLFF. Here the CDR3 DNA reads TGTGCCAGCAGCCGCACCCGAGAGACAGTATTCGATGAAAAACTGTTTTTT.

Turning to this clone: Because the CDR3's place on the DNA is in doubt, the DNA is left out and the CDR3 is given as listed by TCRdb. The chain uses TRBV6-5 and TRBJ2-7; TRBD1 is the table's D call, not checked against the DNA. The V gene's germline CDR1 is MNHEY and CDR2 SVGAGI. The CDR3 sequence runs 15 residues, both termini included. The CDR3 loop is CASSTSTVRSYEQYF.

This clone was seen just once. The V call is TRBV11-1, the J call TRBJ1-1, with TRBD1 identical over 10 bases. The length of the CDR3 is 17 residues. J was trimmed by 0 bases and V by 6 bases; bases with no gene match: 10. Germline V lookup: CDR1 SGHAT, CDR2 FQDESV (reference sequence). The CDR3 region is CASSDTGQGHMNTEAFF. DNA of the CDR3: TGTGCCAGCAGTGATACGGGACAGGGGCACATGAACACTGAAGCTTTCTTT. Complete variable domain (other parts from reference TRBV11-1 and TRBJ1-1): EAEVAQSPRYKITEKSQAVAFWCDPISGHATLYWYRQILGQGPELLVQFQDESVVDDSQLPKDRFSAERLKGVDSTLKIQPAELGDSAMYLCASSDTGQGHMNTEAFFGQGTRLTVV.

The chain links TRBV6-5 to TRBJ1-5; no clear D. The germline V gene encodes CDR1 MNHEY and CDR2 SVGAGI. The V and J ends lost 2 bases and 7 bases respectively, with 12 bases between them. The length of the CDR3 is 14 residues. DNA of the CDR3: TGTGCCAGCAGTTACCGACCGGGAGCCCAGCCCCAGCATTTT. Amino acids: CASSYRPGAQPQHF.

In its sample, this clone was seen a few times. The genes are TRBV5-1 and TRBJ1-1, with TRBD1 identical over 8 bases. The CDR3 contains 17 residues. J gave up 0 bases and V 4 bases, and 11 bases lay outside the gene matches. Germline CDR1 SGHRS, CDR2 YFSETQ. The CDR3 sequence is CASSQSGTGSMNTEAFF. CDR3 sequence (DNA): TGCGCCAGCAGCCAATCCGGGACAGGATCGATGAACACTGAAGCTTTCTTT.

The chain uses TRBV9 and TRBJ1-1; D not resolved. The V end was cut by 0 bases, the J end by 4 bases, with 7 bases between. The CDR3 totals 13 residues. Germline V gene lookup returns CDR1 SGDLS and CDR2 YYNGEE. CDR3 nucleotide sequence: TGTGCCAGCAGCGTAGTGCAGGCCACTGAAGCTTTCTTT. Its translation is CASSVVQATEAFF.

This chain links TRBV19 with TRBJ2-6, with D perhaps TRBD1 (6 bases). The CDR3 contains 20 residues. CDR1 and CDR2 from the germline V gene are LNHDA and SQIVND (reference sequence). The germline V and J ends were trimmed by 5 bases and 0 bases, with 23 bases remaining between them. The CDR3 nucleotides read TGTGCCAGTAGTCTCCGGACTGCCTCGACAGGAAGCTCTGGGGCCAACGTCCTGACTTTC. Translating gives CASSLRTASTGSSGANVLTF.

This sequence joins TRBV5-5 and TRBJ2-7; a weak D match, TRBD2 (6 bases). Trimming left V 7 bases short and J 0 bases short, with 14 bases between. The CDR3 covers 14 residues. Germline CDR1 reads SGHKS; CDR2 reads YYEKEE (reference sequence). CDR3 nucleotides: TGTGCCAGCGCCGATAGGGACTTCTCCTACGAGCAGTACTTC. Its translation: CASADRDFSYEQYF.